These 19 T cell receptor beta chains were sequenced from one sample in a study of shared clonotypes between healthy human individuals. Profiled with immunoSEQ multiplex PCR; TCRdb holds only in-frame clones, not every one. The sample holds over a million clones; approximately 98.5% are singletons and the top ten take 0.36%. Material: naive CD4+ T cells sorted from blood. Subset: CD45RA+ positively selected. All receptors come from a man younger than 40 in good health.

The chain carries TRBV11-2 and TRBJ2-5; 7 bases match TRBD1. The CDR3 is 13 amino acids. Trimming at V came to 5 bases and at J to 6 bases, leaving 6 bases not matched to a gene. Germline CDR1 SGHAT, CDR2 FQNNGV. CDR3 protein: CASSTRQGQTQYF. DNA of the CDR3: TGTGCCAGCAGCACCCGACAGGGCCAGACCCAGTACTTC.

This chain connects TRBV12-2 to TRBJ2-7. TRBV12-2 is assigned pseudogene status. There are 11 residues in the CDR3. The CDR3 spells CASRSHGPQYF. The CDR3 region has the DNA TGTGCAAGTCGATCACACGGACCACAGTACTTC.

The rearrangement links TRBV19 to TRBJ2-7; 7 bases map to TRBD1. Germline V gene sequence: CDR1 LNHDA, CDR2 SQIVND (reference sequence). V trimming: 5 bases; J trimming: 6 bases; junction bases outside the gene matches: 10. The CDR3 is 14 amino acids. The CDR3 DNA sequence: TGTGCCAGTAGTCTCGTCACAGGGGTAGTCGAGCAGTACTTC. This encodes CASSLVTGVVEQYF.

The gene calls are TRBV18 and TRBJ2-7; 7 nucleotides agree with TRBD1. Unmatched junction bases numbered 11, after V lost 3 bases and J lost 3 bases. The CDR3 is made up of 16 amino acids. Germline V gene sequence: CDR1 KGHSH, CDR2 LQKENI. CDR3 residues: CASSPLGGGNRYEQYF. DNA of the CDR3: TGTGCCAGCTCACCCCTAGGGGGCGGTAACCGCTACGAGCAGTACTTC.

The rearrangement joins TRBV5-1 to TRBJ2-1; D ambiguous. Germline assignment: CDR1 SGHRS and CDR2 YFSETQ. The CDR3 totals 14 residues. Deletions cut 0 bases from V and 0 bases from J, with 4 bases between. CDR3 nucleotides: TGCGCCAGCAGCTTGGTACCCTCCTACAATGAGCAGTTCTTC. It specifies CASSLVPSYNEQFF.

This clone was detected once. The chain employs TRBV4-3 and TRBJ2-7; D is perhaps TRBD1 (5 bases). The CDR3 runs to 13 residues. V was trimmed by 4 bases and J by 4 bases, leaving 11 bases between them. Per germline, CDR1 LGHNA and CDR2 YSLEER. The CDR3 reads CASSRGHEYEQYF. The CDR3 DNA reads TGCGCCAGCAGCCGGGGCCACGAATACGAGCAGTACTTC.

V usage is TRBV5-1 and J usage is TRBJ2-1, with 8 bases lining up with TRBD2. Per germline, CDR1 SGHRS and CDR2 YFSETQ. V gave up 1 base and J gave up 0 bases; unmatched junction bases: 3. CDR3 length equals 16 residues. CDR3: CASSLNSGASYNEQFF. In DNA, the CDR3 is TGCGCCAGCAGCTTGAATAGCGGGGCCTCCTACAATGAGCAGTTCTTC.

The chain is built from TRBV28 and TRBJ2-3; 9 nucleotides align to TRBD1. This CDR3 comprises 15 residues. CDR1 and CDR2 (germline): MDHEN, SYDVKM. Germline trimming cut 7 bases from V and 3 bases from J; bases unmatched to any gene: 8. The CDR3 region has the DNA TGTGCCAGCACCCCTGTGGGACAGGGTACAGATACGCAGTATTTT. It codes for CASTPVGQGTDTQYF.

The chain joins TRBV4-1 to TRBJ2-2; no definite D call. V was clipped by 1 base and J by 5 bases, with 14 bases between them. The CDR3 has 16 amino acids. CDR1 is MGHRA and CDR2 is YSYEKL in the germline V gene. As DNA, the CDR3 is TGCGCCAGCAGCCAAGTTGGAACGTCGAGGACCGGGGAGCTGTTTTTT. Translation: CASSQVGTSRTGELFF.

V usage is TRBV6-5 and J usage is TRBJ1-5; D is uncertain. V lost 2 bases and J lost 9, with 14 bases in between. Germline loops: CDR1 MNHEY, CDR2 SVGAGI. The CDR3 loop spans 14 amino acids. CDR3 sequence (DNA): TGTGCCAGCAGTTACACGGCTATAGGGAGGCCCCAGCATTTT. Translated, it gives CASSYTAIGRPQHF.

This chain uses TRBV2 with TRBJ2-7; D might be TRBD1 (6 bases). Between the trimmed V and J ends, which lost 5 bases and 3 bases, there was a span of 11 bases. The germline V gene has CDR1 SNHLY and CDR2 FYNNEI. This CDR3 is 13 amino acids long. Here the CDR3 reads CASSRTGRYEQYF. The CDR3 bases are TGTGCCAGCAGTAGAACAGGGCGCTACGAGCAGTACTTC.

Comments on this clone: No conserved phenylalanine or tryptophan is present at the end of the CDR3, so a read error is the likely explanation. No DNA is shown, since the ends of the CDR3 on it are uncertain; the CDR3 is the one TCRdb lists. This sequence joins TRBV6-1 and TRBJ2-4; the table's D call, TRBD1, was not checked against the DNA. CDR1 is MNHNS, CDR2 SASEGT, per germline. With termini counted, the CDR3 has 13 amino acids. CDR3 protein: CASSELGQGVVMV.

The chain links TRBV5-8 to TRBJ2-5; the D is unclear. This CDR3 is built from 12 residues. The germline V and J ends were trimmed by 4 bases and 5 bases, with 9 bases remaining between them. Germline V gene sequence: CDR1 SGHTS, CDR2 YDEGEE. CDR3 sequence: CASSIQAETQYF. In nucleotides, the CDR3 is TGTGCCAGCAGCATACAAGCGGAGACCCAGTACTTC.

This rearrangement joins TRBV5-5 to TRBJ2-7; D call uncertain. CDR1 SGHKS and CDR2 YYEKEE come from the germline V gene (reference sequence). CDR3 length equals 15 residues. V gave up 3 bases and J gave up 0 bases, with 13 bases separating them. The CDR3 region is CASSYPLGISYEQYF. The CDR3 bases are TGTGCCAGCAGCTACCCCTTGGGAATCTCCTACGAGCAGTACTTC.

The chain uses TRBV7-9 and TRBJ2-2, with 9 bases aligning to TRBD2. CDR1 is SEHNR, CDR2 FQNEAQ, per germline (reference sequence). The J segment lost 7 bases and the V segment lost 6 bases, leaving 9 bases of the junction unmatched. This CDR3 is 15 amino acids long. CDR3 sequence reads: CASSPPSGTGGELFF. In DNA, the CDR3 is TGTGCCAGCAGTCCCCCTAGCGGGACGGGCGGGGAGCTGTTTTTT.

This chain joins TRBV10-3 and TRBJ2-7; D is perhaps TRBD1 (7 bases). The CDR3 runs to 12 residues. The V gene lost 11 bases and the J gene lost 2 bases, with 13 bases spanning the gap. Germline CDR1 ENHRY, CDR2 SYGVKD. The CDR3 is CAASGGTYEQYF. CDR3 nucleotide sequence: TGTGCCGCATCAGGGGGGACCTACGAGCAGTACTTC.

V gene TRBV14 combines with J gene TRBJ2-1; possible D gene TRBD2, 6 bases. V gave up 2 bases and J gave up 4 bases, with 27 bases separating them. Germline values: CDR1 SGHDN, CDR2 FVKESK. There are 20 residues in the CDR3. As DNA, the CDR3 is TGTGCCAGCAGCCAATCTCCCGTCTCGGGGAGGTGGGCGACGTACAATGAGCAGTTCTTC. It encodes CASSQSPVSGRWATYNEQFF. Based on the CDR3 plus reference TRBV14 and TRBJ2-1, the full variable domain is EAGVTQFPSHSVIEKGQTVTLRCDPISGHDNLYWYRRVMGKEIKFLLHFVKESKQDESGMPNNRFLAERTGGTYSTLKVQPAELEDSGVYFCASSQSPVSGRWATYNEQFFGPGTRLTVL.

The J gene is TRBJ1-5, the V gene TRBV5-1; D gene ambiguous. Germline V gene sequence: CDR1 SGHRS, CDR2 YFSETQ. The CDR3 contains 14 residues. The V end was cut by 9 bases, the J end by 9 bases, with 22 bases between. The CDR3 protein is CAISCSAGVRPQHF. The CDR3 DNA reads TGCGCCATCAGTTGCTCCGCCGGGGTCCGGCCCCAGCATTTT.

V usage is TRBV6-4 and J usage is TRBJ2-1; TRBD2 agrees at 7 bases. This CDR3 contains 15 residues. Trimming cost V 5 bases and J 6 bases; bases outside gene matches: 10. Germline V gives CDR1 MRHNA, CDR2 SNTAGT. CDR3 loop: CASSPIIAGPNEQFF. Written as DNA, the CDR3 is TGTGCCAGCAGTCCCATCATAGCGGGTCCCAATGAGCAGTTCTTC.